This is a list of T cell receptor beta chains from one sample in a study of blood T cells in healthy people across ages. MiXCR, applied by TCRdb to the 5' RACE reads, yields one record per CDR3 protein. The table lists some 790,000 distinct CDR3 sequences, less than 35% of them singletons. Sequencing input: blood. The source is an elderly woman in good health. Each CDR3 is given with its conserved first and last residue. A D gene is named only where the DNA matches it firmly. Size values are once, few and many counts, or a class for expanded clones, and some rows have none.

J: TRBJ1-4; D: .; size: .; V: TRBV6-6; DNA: TGTGCCAGCAGACATCAAAACAGGCTCCGTGAAAAACTGTTTTTT; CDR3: CASRHQNRLREKLFF
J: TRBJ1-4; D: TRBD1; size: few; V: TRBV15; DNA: TGTGCCACCAGCAGTCGGGCAGGGGGTTTACGGTCTGAAAAACTGTTTTTT; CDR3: CATSSRAGGLRSEKLFF
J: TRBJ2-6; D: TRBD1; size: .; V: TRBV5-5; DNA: TGTGCCAGCAGCTTGACAGGGGGTAGTGGGGCCAACGTCCTGACTTTC; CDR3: CASSLTGGSGANVLTF
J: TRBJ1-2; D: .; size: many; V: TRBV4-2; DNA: TGTGCCAGCAGCCATGAATCACGGGGGGACTATGGCTACACCTTC; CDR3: CASSHESRGDYGYTF
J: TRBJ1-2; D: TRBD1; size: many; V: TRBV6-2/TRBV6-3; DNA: TGTGCCGTCGGGACAGGCTATGGCTACACCTTC; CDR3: CAVGTGYGYTF
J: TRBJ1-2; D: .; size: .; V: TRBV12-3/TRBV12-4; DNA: TGTGCCAGCAGTTCCCCTAGGGCGGCCTGGAGGGGTAGTGGCTACACCTTC; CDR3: CASSSPRAAWRGSGYTF
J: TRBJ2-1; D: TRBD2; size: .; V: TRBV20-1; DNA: TGCAGTGCTAGACTGCTTGGCGGGAGATTCAATGAGCAGTTCTTC; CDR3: CSARLLGGRFNEQFF
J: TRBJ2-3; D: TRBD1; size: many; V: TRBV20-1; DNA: TGCAGTGCTAGAGCCGACAGGGGGCAGGCAGATACGCAGTATTTT; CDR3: CSARADRGQADTQYF
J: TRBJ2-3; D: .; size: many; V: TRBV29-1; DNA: TGCAGCGTTGCCTGGACGAAGGGGTTGACAGATACGCAGTATTTT; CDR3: CSVAWTKGLTDTQYF
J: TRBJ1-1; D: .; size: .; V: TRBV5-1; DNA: TGCGCCAGCAGCGCGGACGGACCTGAAGCTTTCTTT; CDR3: CASSADGPEAFF
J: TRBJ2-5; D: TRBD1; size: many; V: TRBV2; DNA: TGTGCCAGCAGTGAATCTCGGACAGGGGAGACCCAGTACTTC; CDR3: CASSESRTGETQYF
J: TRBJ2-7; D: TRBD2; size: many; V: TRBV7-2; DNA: TGTGCCAGCAGTCAAGCGGGGGCCGAGTACTACGAGCAGTACTTC; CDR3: CASSQAGAEYYEQYF
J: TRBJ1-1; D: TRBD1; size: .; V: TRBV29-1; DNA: TGCAGCGTTGAACGGACAGGACACTTGGACACTGAAGCTTTCTTT; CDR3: CSVERTGHLDTEAFF
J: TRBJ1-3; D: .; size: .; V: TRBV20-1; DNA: TGCAGTGCTAGCTCGGCAGGGGCTGGAAACACCATATATTTT; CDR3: CSASSAGAGNTIYF
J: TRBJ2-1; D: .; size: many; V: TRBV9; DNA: TGTGCCAGCAGCGTAACGGCAGGGAACAATGAGCAGTTCTTC; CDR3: CASSVTAGNNEQFF
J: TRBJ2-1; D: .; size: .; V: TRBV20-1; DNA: TGCAGTGCCCCAGGGGACGTAAACCACAATGAGCAGTTCTTC; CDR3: CSAPGDVNHNEQFF
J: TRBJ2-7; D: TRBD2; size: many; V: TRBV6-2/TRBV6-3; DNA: TGTGCCAGCAGCACCGGGACTAGAGGGCAGTACTTC; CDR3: CASSTGTRGQYF
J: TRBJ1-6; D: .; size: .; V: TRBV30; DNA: TGTGCCTGGAGTGTTTGGCAGGGGAATTCACCCCTCCACTTT; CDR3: CAWSVWQGNSPLHF
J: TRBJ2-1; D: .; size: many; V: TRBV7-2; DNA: TGTGCCAGCAGCTTCGGCGGGGCCTCCTACAATGAGCAGTTCTTC; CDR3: CASSFGGASYNEQFF
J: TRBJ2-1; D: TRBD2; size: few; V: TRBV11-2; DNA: TGTGCCAGCAGCTTGCTCAGCGGGGGGGCCAATGAGCAGTTCTTC; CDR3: CASSLLSGGANEQFF
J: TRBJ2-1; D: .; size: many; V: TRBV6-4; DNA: TGTGCCAGCAGCCCGGGAAAGTCTGCCTCCTACAATGAGCAGTTCTTC; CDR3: CASSPGKSASYNEQFF
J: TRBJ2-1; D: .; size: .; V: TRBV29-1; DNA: TGCAGCGTTGTTCCGACAGGATCCCCCCAAGAGTCCCAGTTCTTC; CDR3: CSVVPTGSPQESQFF